One sample yielded the 20 T cell receptor beta chains listed below, sequenced in a study of blood T cell repertoires in COVID-19. Sequenced by immunoSEQ multiplex PCR; TCRdb stores in-frame clones only, minus some. The repertoire consists of under 150,000 clones, with just under 90% occurring once and the leading ten covering 4% to 4.5%. Sequenced material: peripheral blood. These receptors were taken from a middle-aged woman with acute or convalescent COVID-19.

This clone has just a few counts. The junction differs from germline at one of its ends, possibly a read error. The J gene is TRBJ2-7, the V gene TRBV7-2; TRBD2 matches 14 bases. This CDR3 is 15 amino acids long. The germline gives CDR1 SGHTA, CDR2 FQGNSA. Here the CDR3 reads CASSLGTSGSYEQYF. Here the CDR3 DNA reads TGTGCCAGCAGTTTAGGGACTAGCGGGAGTTACGAGCAGTACTTC.

This clone turned up a few times. This chain joins TRBV28 and TRBJ1-1; TRBD1 matches at 7 bases. V was clipped by 5 bases and J by 2 bases; unmatched bases: 8. The CDR3 spans 15 residues. Looked up from germline, CDR1 is MDHEN and CDR2 is SYDVKM. In DNA form, the CDR3 reads TGTGCCAGCAGTCCTGGGGACAGAGTTAACACTGAAGCTTTCTTT. This gives the protein CASSPGDRVNTEAFF.

V gene TRBV10-3 combines with J gene TRBJ2-5, with D tentatively TRBD2 (5 bases). Trimming cost V 8 bases and J 2 bases, with 9 bases left between them. The germline V gene has CDR1 ENHRY and CDR2 SYGVKD. CDR3 length equals 12 residues. Written as DNA, the CDR3 is TGTGCCATCGGGCCGGGGCAAGAGACCCAGTACTTC. Translated: CAIGPGQETQYF.

The V and J genes are TRBV7-2 and TRBJ2-3, with TRBD2 identical over 9 bases. V trimming: 5 bases; J trimming: 3 bases; junction bases outside the gene matches: 9. Germline lookup yields CDR1 SGHTA and CDR2 FQGNSA. The CDR3 covers 16 residues. CDR3 bases: TGTGCCAGCAGCCCAGCACTAGCGGGTGTGACAGATACGCAGTATTTT. Encoded protein: CASSPALAGVTDTQYF. Combining the CDR3 with reference TRBV7-2 and TRBJ2-3 gives the whole variable domain GAGVSQSPSNKVTEKGKDVELRCDPISGHTALYWYRQSLGQGLEFLIYFQGNSAPDKSGLPSDRFSAERTGGSVSTLTIQRTQQEDSAVYLCASSPALAGVTDTQYFGPGTRLTVL.

This clone came up once. The chain's CDR3 is CASSHGPGGANVLTF. The CDR3 region has the DNA TGTGCCAGCAGCCACGGGCCGGGAGGGGCCAACGTCCTGACTTTC. The rearrangement uses TRBV6-2 or TRBV6-3 and TRBJ2-6; D may be TRBD2 (5 bases). Trimming shortened V by 6 bases and J by 4 bases, and 13 bases separated the two germline ends. The V gene's germline CDR1 is MNHEY and CDR2 SVGEGT. This CDR3 is 15 amino acids long.

The chain links TRBV14 to TRBJ2-7, with a possible D match to TRBD1 (6 bases). Germline CDR1 reads SGHDN; CDR2 reads FVKESK. The CDR3 has 14 residues. Between the trimmed V and J ends, which lost 2 bases and 0 bases, there was a span of 8 bases. This CDR3 is CASSQNRASYEQYF. CDR3 nucleotide sequence: TGTGCCAGCAGCCAAAACAGGGCCTCCTACGAGCAGTACTTC.

J is TRBJ2-7 and V is TRBV7-2; 7 positions match TRBD2. The CDR3 is made up of 14 amino acids. The germline gives CDR1 SGHTA, CDR2 FQGNSA. V was clipped by 6 bases and J by 3 bases; unmatched bases: 8. The CDR3, as DNA: TGTGCCAGCAGTGAGAGGCGGGGGATCTACGAGCAGTACTTC. Translation: CASSERRGIYEQYF. Full variable domain (rest looked up from reference TRBV7-2 and TRBJ2-7): GAGVSQSPSNKVTEKGKDVELRCDPISGHTALYWYRQSLGQGLEFLIYFQGNSAPDKSGLPSDRFSAERTGGSVSTLTIQRTQQEDSAVYLCASSERRGIYEQYFGPGTRLTVT.

The chain combines TRBV30 with TRBJ1-4; 10 bases fit TRBD1. V shed 0 bases, J shed 13 bases, and the junction held 11 bases outside the gene matches. This CDR3 is 15 amino acids long. The V gene's germline CDR1 is GTSNPN and CDR2 SVGIG (reference sequence). The CDR3 reads CAWSVWRTGGTLLFF. CDR3 DNA sequence: TGTGCCTGGAGTGTATGGAGGACAGGGGGGACCTTACTGTTTTTT.

The gene calls are TRBV9 and TRBJ1-2; TRBD1 matches 8 bases. The CDR3 has 16 residues. Losses at the gene ends were 6 bases for V and 4 bases for J; bases not matched to a gene: 14. CDR1 and CDR2 (germline): SGDLS, YYNGEE. CDR3 DNA: TGTGCCAGCACTCCCGTTGCACGGGACAGGATCTATGGCTACACCTTC. Its translation is CASTPVARDRIYGYTF. Using reference TRBV9 and TRBJ1-2 for the parts outside the CDR3, the full variable domain is DSGVTQTPKHLITATGQRVTLRCSPRSGDLSVYWYQQSLDQGLQFLIQYYNGEERAKGNILERFSAQQFPDLHSELNLSSLELGDSALYFCASTPVARDRIYGYTFGSGTRLTVV.

The rearrangement uses TRBV6-5 and TRBJ2-2, with 8 bases matching TRBD2. Trimming at V came to 7 bases and at J to 2 bases, leaving 6 bases not matched to a gene. This CDR3 comprises 15 residues. CDR1 and CDR2 from the germline V gene are MNHEY and SVGAGI. The CDR3 sequence is CASTPGGINTGELFF. The CDR3 DNA reads as TGTGCCAGCACCCCGGGAGGGATAAACACCGGGGAGCTGTTTTTT.

This rearrangement joins TRBV28 to TRBJ1-5, with 11 bases fitting TRBD1. V was pared by 6 bases and J by 3 bases, with 16 bases of the junction left unmatched. Germline-derived CDR1 and CDR2 are MDHEN and SYDVKM. This CDR3 spans 19 amino acids. The CDR3 DNA reads TGTGCCAGCAGAAGAATTGGACAGGGGGCGCGGCTTCTCAATCAGCCCCAGCATTTT. Its translation: CASRRIGQGARLLNQPQHF.

The CDR3 nucleotides read TGTGCCAGCAGTTTCGGTAACAGGGTAGCGATGAACACTGAAGCTTTCTTT. Its protein is CASSFGNRVAMNTEAFF. The chain couples TRBV27 to TRBJ1-1; TRBD1 is a possible D gene (6 bases). The CDR3 is 17 amino acids. Germline V CDR1 and CDR2: MNHEY, SMNVEV (reference sequence). V lost 3 bases and J lost 0, with 17 bases in between.

The chain uses TRBV7-8 and TRBJ2-1; 13 bases agree with TRBD2. The CDR3 length is 14 residues. Trimming at V came to 5 bases and at J to 9 bases, leaving 4 bases not matched to a gene. The V gene's germline CDR1 is SGHVS and CDR2 FQNEAQ. CDR3 protein: CASSRGLAGVEQFF. The CDR3 DNA sequence: TGTGCCAGCAGCCGAGGACTAGCGGGAGTTGAGCAGTTCTTC.

This chain links TRBV9 with TRBJ2-3; TRBD1 matches 7 bases. V lost 3 bases to trimming and J lost 6 bases; unmatched junction nucleotides: 4. CDR3 length: 13 residues. The germline gives CDR1 SGDLS, CDR2 YYNGEE. The CDR3, as DNA: TGTGCCAGCAGCGGACAGGGACGGGATACGCAGTATTTT. It encodes CASSGQGRDTQYF.

The V and J genes are TRBV7-2 and TRBJ1-1; D unresolved. Germline loops: CDR1 SGHTA, CDR2 FQGNSA. The V end lost 5 bases, the J end lost 0 bases, and 7 bases lay between the germline ends. The CDR3 is made up of 13 amino acids. Here the CDR3 DNA reads TGTGCCAGCAGCCCCCCCATGAACACTGAAGCTTTCTTT. This sequence encodes CASSPPMNTEAFF.

The chain employs TRBV7-8 and TRBJ2-7, with 9 bases aligning to TRBD2. This CDR3 is 16 amino acids long. V lost 5 bases, J lost 4 bases, and 12 bases stayed unmatched. Looked up from germline, CDR1 is SGHVS and CDR2 is FQNEAQ. The CDR3 nucleotides read TGTGCCAGCAGCGTGACTAGCGGAAGGAGTTGGTACGAGCAGTACTTC. Amino acids: CASSVTSGRSWYEQYF.

As to this clone: The identical CDR3 is also encoded by other nucleotide sequences in the sample. CDR3 nucleotides: TGTGCCAGCTCCCCAGGGGCGCAAGAGACCCAGTACTTC. This codes for CASSPGAQETQYF. This chain links TRBV18 with TRBJ2-5, with D possibly TRBD1 on 6 matching bases. In germline, CDR1 is KGHSH, CDR2 LQKENI. V dropped 6 bases and J dropped 2 bases, with 10 bases sitting between them. This CDR3 contains 13 residues. Combining the CDR3 with reference TRBV18 and TRBJ2-5 gives the whole variable domain NAGVMQNPRHLVRRRGQEARLRCSPMKGHSHVYWYRQLPEEGLKFMVYLQKENIIDESGMPKERFSAEFPKEGPSILRIQQVVRGDSAAYFCASSPGAQETQYFGPGTRLLVL.

The DNA for the CDR3 is TGTGCCAGTAGTACCGTAGCGGGAGCCTACGAGCAGTACTTC. Its protein product is CASSTVAGAYEQYF. This sequence joins TRBV19 and TRBJ2-7, with TRBD2 identical over 9 bases. Trimming took 4 bases from V and 2 from J; bases not matched to a gene: 3. The CDR3 spans 14 residues. The germline CDR1 and CDR2 sequences are LNHDA and SQIVND (reference sequence).

The rearrangement uses TRBV4-3 and TRBJ2-7; 10 bases are a match to TRBD1. Trimming cost V 4 bases and J 3 bases; bases outside gene matches: 6. The length of the CDR3 is 15 residues. The V gene's germline CDR1 is LGHNA and CDR2 YSLEER. The CDR3: CASSPAGTGVYEQYF. The CDR3 DNA follows: TGCGCCAGCAGCCCCGCCGGGACAGGGGTCTACGAGCAGTACTTC.

This clone showed up just a few times. The V gene is TRBV11-3, the J gene TRBJ1-1, with D tentatively TRBD1 (6 bases). The V end was cut by 1 base, the J end by 0 bases, with 21 bases between. The CDR3 sequence is 19 residues long. The germline CDR1 and CDR2 sequences are SGHNT and YENEEA. In nucleotides, the CDR3 is TGTGCCAGCAGCTTAGGGCTTCTTAGTGCAGGGGAATTGAACACTGAAGCTTTCTTT. Protein: CASSLGLLSAGELNTEAFF. The variable domain in full, with the rest retrieved from reference TRBV11-3 and TRBJ1-1, is EAGVVQSPRYKIIEKKQPVAFWCNPISGHNTLYWYLQNLGQGPELLIRYENEEAVDDSQLPKDRFSAERLKGVDSTLKIQPAELGDSAVYLCASSLGLLSAGELNTEAFFGQGTRLTVV.